These 30 T cell receptor beta chains came from one sample sequenced in a study of neoadjuvant nivolumab and ipilimumab in lung cancer. Libraries were prepared by immunoSEQ multiplex PCR; TCRdb keeps only in-frame clonotypes and omits some of them. The sample holds 45,000 to 55,000 clones, around 89% seen once. The material sequenced was blood, taken before neoadjuvant nivolumab, alone or with ipilimumab. The receptors stem from an adult with non-small cell lung cancer. Some clones in this sample may be carry-over from other donors' samples.

The V and J genes are TRBV18 and TRBJ1-5, with D uncertain. V was shortened by 3 bases and J by 6 bases, with 6 bases between the two germline ends. Germline V gene sequence: CDR1 KGHSH, CDR2 LQKENI. The CDR3 covers 12 residues. DNA of the CDR3: TGTGCCAGCTCACCTTACGGTCAGCCCCAGCATTTT. Amino acids: CASSPYGQPQHF.

The chain uses TRBV9 and TRBJ2-1; 11 positions match TRBD2. There are 16 residues in the CDR3. Germline CDR1 SGDLS, CDR2 YYNGEE. The V segment lost 0 bases and the J segment 7 bases; nucleotides outside the gene matches: 6. The CDR3 is CASSVELAGAGNEQFF. The CDR3 coding sequence is TGTGCCAGCAGCGTAGAACTAGCGGGAGCAGGGAATGAGCAGTTCTTC.

The rearrangement uses TRBV6-6 and TRBJ2-5, with 8 bases matching TRBD2. The V gene end was trimmed by 6 bases and the J gene end by 2 bases; junction bases not matched to a gene: 2. The CDR3 consists of 13 residues. Germline CDR1 reads MNHNY; CDR2 reads SVGAGI (reference sequence). The CDR3: CASRTGGQETQYF. The CDR3 nucleotides are TGTGCCAGCAGGACGGGAGGGCAAGAGACCCAGTACTTC.

CDR3 region: CASSIDRGINNQPQHF. CDR3 DNA: TGTGCCAGTAGTATAGACAGGGGAATTAACAATCAGCCCCAGCATTTT. The gene calls are TRBV19 and TRBJ1-5, with a possible D match to TRBD1 (6 bases). Germline values: CDR1 LNHDA, CDR2 SQIVND (reference sequence). This CDR3 is built from 16 residues. V lost 0 bases, J lost 3 bases, and 12 bases lay in between.

The V and J genes are TRBV6-1 and TRBJ1-1; D is unresolved. The CDR3 sequence is 13 residues long. Trimming stripped 8 bases from V and 4 bases from J, with 14 bases between. The germline CDR1 and CDR2 sequences are MNHNS and SASEGT. This chain's CDR3 is CASLSFGGTEAFF. The CDR3 nucleotides are TGTGCCAGCCTGAGCTTCGGTGGCACTGAAGCTTTCTTT.

The CDR3 DNA sequence: TGCAGCGCCGAGTTCCAGGTTCAAAACATTCAGTACTTC. This sequence encodes CSAEFQVQNIQYF. The rearrangement joins TRBV29-1 to TRBJ2-4; D unclear. CDR1 is SQVTM and CDR2 is ANQGSEA in the germline V gene. The CDR3 runs to 13 residues. With 7 bases removed from V and 5 bases from J, the gap between germline ends came to 15 bases.

The chain employs TRBV6-5 and TRBJ1-1; maybe TRBD1 (5 bases). The V gene's germline CDR1 is MNHEY and CDR2 SVGAGI. Trimming shortened V by 3 bases and J by 4 bases, and 12 bases separated the two germline ends. CDR3 length: 14 amino acids. The CDR3: CASSYRTGGTEAFF. DNA for the CDR3: TGTGCCAGCAGTTATAGGACGGGGGGCACTGAAGCTTTCTTT.

J is TRBJ1-2 and V is TRBV20-1, with no clear D. The CDR3 covers 11 residues. V dropped 4 bases and J dropped 6 bases, with 9 bases sitting between them. CDR1 is DFQATT and CDR2 is SNEGSKA in the germline V gene (reference sequence). The CDR3 region is CSATLGDGYTF. CDR3 DNA sequence: TGCAGTGCTACCTTAGGTGATGGCTACACCTTC.

This chain connects TRBV7-2 to TRBJ2-1; 10 bases line up with TRBD2. Losses at the gene ends were 2 bases for V and 7 bases for J; bases not matched to a gene: 5. Germline CDR1 and CDR2: SGHTA and FQGNSA. The CDR3 is made up of 15 amino acids. The CDR3 nucleotides read TGTGCCAGCAGCTTATCTAGCGGGAGAAGGAATGAGCAGTTCTTC. Translation: CASSLSSGRRNEQFF.

The V call is TRBV2, the J call TRBJ2-2; perhaps D is TRBD1 or TRBD2 (5 bases each). The germline V and J ends were trimmed by 4 bases and 6 bases, with 12 bases remaining between them. The CDR3 consists of 14 residues. Germline CDR1 and CDR2: SNHLY and FYNNEI. The CDR3 region is CASSGGWVAGELFF. Written as DNA, the CDR3 is TGTGCCAGCAGTGGGGGGTGGGTGGCCGGGGAGCTGTTTTTT.

This clone rates as medium-sized. V and J are TRBV4-3 and TRBJ2-3, with TRBD2 identical over 7 bases. V trimming: 0 bases; J trimming: 0 bases; junction bases outside the gene matches: 9. CDR1 LGHNA and CDR2 YSLEER come from the germline V gene. The CDR3 spans 18 residues. The CDR3 nucleotides are TGCGCCAGCAGCCAAGATCTTAAGAGCGGGACTAGCACAGATACGCAGTATTTT. It translates to CASSQDLKSGTSTDTQYF.

This chain links TRBV28 with TRBJ2-1; D unclear. The V end lost 0 bases, the J end lost 1 base, and 7 bases lay between the germline ends. CDR3 length: 15 amino acids. Germline loops: CDR1 MDHEN, CDR2 SYDVKM. The CDR3 DNA follows: TGTGCCAGCAGTTTATGGATCGGGTCCTACAATGAGCAGTTCTTC. Translated: CASSLWIGSYNEQFF.

This clone was detected only once. The chain is built from TRBV5-1 and TRBJ2-3; 7 bases match TRBD2. V lost 0 bases, J lost 1 base, and 5 bases stayed unmatched. Germline assignment: CDR1 SGHRS and CDR2 YFSETQ. This CDR3 spans 16 amino acids. For the CDR3, the DNA is TGCGCCAGCAGCTTGGCCTCTAGCGGAGGCACAGATACGCAGTATTTT. Its protein product is CASSLASSGGTDTQYF.

This clone has just one count. The J gene is TRBJ2-7, the V gene TRBV13, with 8 bases lining up with TRBD2. Trimming removed 7 bases from V and 1 base from J; junction bases left unmatched: 3. CDR1 PRHDT and CDR2 FYEKMQ come from the germline V gene (reference sequence). The CDR3 sequence is 13 residues long. CDR3: CASTVAGSYEQYF. In DNA form, the CDR3 reads TGTGCCAGCACCGTAGCGGGGTCCTACGAGCAGTACTTC.

The chain links TRBV18 to TRBJ2-1; TRBD2 agrees at 13 bases. The V and J ends lost 4 bases and 8 bases, in that order; junction bases with no gene match: 5. The V gene's germline CDR1 is KGHSH and CDR2 LQKENI. The CDR3 contains 15 residues. The CDR3 is CASSRGLAGVDEQFF. CDR3 DNA: TGTGCCAGCTCACGCGGACTAGCGGGAGTCGATGAGCAGTTCTTC.

The V gene is TRBV6-6, the J gene TRBJ1-5; no firm D call. The V end lost 6 bases, the J end lost 2 bases, and 8 bases lay between the germline ends. The CDR3 contains 13 residues. The germline gives CDR1 MNHNY, CDR2 SVGAGI (reference sequence). In nucleotides, the CDR3 is TGTGCCAGCAGCCGCGATGGCAATCAGCCCCAGCATTTT. Its protein product is CASSRDGNQPQHF.

V gene TRBV6-5 combines with J gene TRBJ1-2; D may be TRBD1 (6 bases). The CDR3 is made up of 12 amino acids. Germline V gives CDR1 MNHEY, CDR2 SVGAGI. Trimming left V 6 bases short and J 8 bases short, with 13 bases between. CDR3: CASSIQGSGYTF. Written as DNA, the CDR3 is TGTGCCAGCAGCATCCAGGGGAGCGGCTACACCTTC.

The chain joins TRBV7-9 to TRBJ2-1, with 14 bases that match TRBD2. In germline, CDR1 is SEHNR, CDR2 FQNEAQ (reference sequence). This CDR3 region has 16 residues. The junction had 0 bases not matched to a gene; V was cut back by 5 bases and J by 0 bases. CDR3 loop: CASSGLAGGSYNEQFF. CDR3 bases: TGTGCCAGCAGCGGACTAGCGGGAGGCTCCTACAATGAGCAGTTCTTC.

V gene TRBV7-6 combines with J gene TRBJ2-3, with unresolved D. The CDR3 consists of 15 residues. Trimming left V 1 base short and J 0 bases short, with 8 bases between. CDR1 and CDR2 from the germline V gene are SGHVS and FNYEAQ. The CDR3 sequence: CASSLDQSSTDTQYF. The DNA for the CDR3 is TGTGCCAGCAGCTTAGATCAGTCTAGCACAGATACGCAGTATTTT.

The chain combines TRBV30 with TRBJ2-3; D is uncertain. Trimming removed 7 bases from V and 0 bases from J, with 11 bases in between. From germline, CDR1 is GTSNPN and CDR2 SVGIG (reference sequence). The CDR3 length is 13 residues. Written as DNA, the CDR3 is TGTGCCTACGGGCGGAGTAGCACAGATACGCAGTATTTT. This gives the protein CAYGRSSTDTQYF.

The V call is TRBV5-1, the J call TRBJ2-7; tentatively, D is TRBD2 (5 bases). Germline V gene data show CDR1 as SGHRS and CDR2 as YFSETQ. This CDR3 is built from 14 residues. V shed 0 bases and J shed 3 bases, with 10 bases lying between them. The CDR3 DNA follows: TGCGCCAGCAGCTTGGGGGCCCGGGACTACGAGCAGTACTTC. Amino acid sequence: CASSLGARDYEQYF.

The rearrangement links TRBV5-1 to TRBJ2-7; D possibly corresponds to TRBD1 (6 bases). V lost 4 bases and J 2 bases, leaving 28 bases between the germline ends. Germline V CDR1 and CDR2: SGHRS, YFSETQ. The CDR3 is made up of 19 amino acids. CDR3 nucleotides: TGCGCCAGCAGCCCGACTGCGTACCGGAACAGGGTTTATACCTACGAGCAGTACTTC. This translates into CASSPTAYRNRVYTYEQYF.

This chain joins TRBV25-1 and TRBJ1-2; D unclear. This CDR3 has 18 amino acids. Trimming cost V 5 bases and J 2 bases, with 24 bases left between them. Germline loops: CDR1 MGHDK, CDR2 SYGVNS. The CDR3 DNA reads as TGTGCCAGCAGTCTATCGGGTACGAGAGGAGGACGGAACTATGGCTACACCTTC. Translation: CASSLSGTRGGRNYGYTF.

The J gene is TRBJ2-5, the V gene TRBV5-1, with TRBD2 matching over 7 bases. The V gene end was trimmed by 6 bases and the J gene end by 1 base; junction bases not matched to a gene: 6. This CDR3 spans 14 amino acids. Germline loops: CDR1 SGHRS, CDR2 YFSETQ. In DNA form, the CDR3 reads TGCGCCAGCACTGGGGGAGGGGCCCAAGAGACCCAGTACTTC. Amino acid sequence: CASTGGGAQETQYF.

This clone came up a few times. The V call is TRBV2, the J call TRBJ2-1, with D possibly matching TRBD1 (5 bases). Germline-derived CDR1 and CDR2 are SNHLY and FYNNEI. V lost 6 bases and J lost 10, with 10 bases in between. CDR3 length: 11 residues. The CDR3 loop is CASRGPVEQFF. As DNA, the CDR3 is TGTGCCAGCAGGGGGCCGGTCGAGCAGTTCTTC.

V usage is TRBV5-4 and J usage is TRBJ2-1; 14 bases align to TRBD2. The V and J ends lost 0 bases and 8 bases, in that order; junction bases with no gene match: 1. CDR3 length: 15 residues. The germline gives CDR1 SGHNT, CDR2 YYREEE (reference sequence). CDR3 nucleotides: TGTGCCAGCAGCTTGGAGGGACTAGCGGGGGATGAGCAGTTCTTC. Its translation: CASSLEGLAGDEQFF.

The chain is built from TRBV30 and TRBJ2-3, with TRBD2 matching over 8 bases. CDR3 length: 14 amino acids. Germline V lookup: CDR1 GTSNPN, CDR2 SVGIG (reference sequence). Trimming at V came to 0 bases and at J to 4 bases, leaving 3 bases not matched to a gene. This chain's CDR3 is CAWSVAGGSDTQYF. The DNA of the CDR3 is TGTGCCTGGAGTGTTGCGGGAGGATCAGATACGCAGTATTTT.

The chain has TRBV4-3 and TRBJ1-5, with 7 bases matching TRBD1. The CDR3 sequence is 18 residues long. V lost 3 bases and J lost 0; bases outside the gene matches: 11. Germline V CDR1 and CDR2: LGHNA, YSLEER. The CDR3 region has the DNA TGCGCCAGCAGCCACCTAACAGACGGGACAGATAGCAATCAGCCCCAGCATTTT. Amino acid sequence: CASSHLTDGTDSNQPQHF.

This rearrangement joins TRBV7-8 to TRBJ2-7, with a weak D call TRBD2 (5 bases). Between the trimmed V and J ends, which lost 7 bases and 2 bases, there was a span of 15 bases. Germline CDR1 reads SGHVS; CDR2 reads FQNEAQ. CDR3 size: 14 residues. The DNA for the CDR3 is TGTGCCAGCACCCAGAGACCCGGGGCCTACGAGCAGTACTTC. Translated: CASTQRPGAYEQYF.

The V and J genes are TRBV9 and TRBJ1-1; D not certain. Trimming left V 3 bases short and J 4 bases short, with 7 bases between. The CDR3 loop spans 12 amino acids. CDR1 SGDLS and CDR2 YYNGEE come from the germline V gene. The CDR3 is CASSALGTEAFF. The CDR3 region has the DNA TGTGCCAGCAGCGCCCTGGGCACTGAAGCTTTCTTT.